A single sample is the source of the 9 T cell receptor beta chains below, sequenced in a study of blood T cell repertoires in COVID-19. The assay was immunoSEQ multiplex PCR, and TCRdb's table has in-frame clones only and misses some. This sample has some 170,000 clones, with over 80% found just once. The sequencing sample was made of peripheral blood. The receptors stem from a woman in her thirties or forties with COVID-19, enrolled during active disease.

This chain uses TRBV9 with TRBJ1-4; 7 bases are a match to TRBD1. V was clipped by 2 bases and J by 8 bases; unmatched bases: 6. The CDR3 covers 14 residues. Germline V gene sequence: CDR1 SGDLS, CDR2 YYNGEE. As DNA, the CDR3 is TGTGCCAGCAGCGTGGGACAGCTTAGGGAAAAACTGTTTTTT. Protein product: CASSVGQLREKLFF.

This rearrangement joins TRBV6-2 or TRBV6-3 to TRBJ1-1; possible D gene TRBD1, 6 bases. Germline V gene sequence: CDR1 MNHEY, CDR2 SVGEGT. With 2 bases removed from V and 4 bases from J, the gap between germline ends came to 8 bases. This CDR3 contains 13 residues. The CDR3 DNA is TGTGCCAGCAGTTACGGGACATCCACTGAAGCTTTCTTT. This codes for CASSYGTSTEAFF.

The chain recombines TRBV19 with TRBJ1-2; tentative D call: TRBD1 (6 bases). V was cut by 6 bases and J by 4 bases, with 18 bases left in between. CDR1 and CDR2 from the germline V gene are LNHDA and SQIVND (reference sequence). This CDR3 comprises 15 residues. The CDR3 sequence is CASSHPTPQGYGYTF. CDR3 nucleotides: TGTGCCAGTAGCCATCCTACTCCACAGGGCTATGGCTACACCTTC.

V and J are TRBV5-1 and TRBJ2-1, with 10 bases aligning to TRBD2. CDR3 size: 15 residues. Germline V gene data show CDR1 as SGHRS and CDR2 as YFSETQ. The trim removed 7 bases at V and 6 bases at J, leaving 10 bases unmatched. For the CDR3, the DNA is TGCGCCAGCGGCCAGACTAGCGGGCGAGGCAATGAGCAGTTCTTC. Translated, it gives CASGQTSGRGNEQFF.

The chain has TRBV6-1 and TRBJ1-2, with D uncertain. The germline CDR1 and CDR2 sequences are MNHNS and SASEGT. The CDR3 totals 12 residues. V was clipped by 3 bases and J by 3 bases, with 5 bases between them. CDR3 in DNA: TGTGCCAGCAGTGAGGGAGACTATGGCTACACCTTC. Translation: CASSEGDYGYTF.

The chain combines TRBV6-5 with TRBJ2-3; maybe TRBD1 (6 bases). Trimming removed 2 bases from V and 6 bases from J, with 15 bases in between. Germline CDR1 and CDR2: MNHEY and SVGAGI. This CDR3 is 15 amino acids long. CDR3: CASSYSVAGADTQYF. The CDR3 nucleotides read TGTGCCAGCAGTTACAGTGTGGCAGGGGCGGATACGCAGTATTTT.

The chain links TRBV27 to TRBJ1-2; perhaps TRBD1 as D (5 bases). Germline values: CDR1 MNHEY, CDR2 SMNVEV (reference sequence). Trimming took 6 bases from V and 5 from J, leaving 16 bases between them. There are 14 residues in the CDR3. CDR3 in amino acids: CASSRTSRGYGYTF. CDR3 sequence (DNA): TGTGCCAGCAGCCGGACATCCCGGGGGTATGGCTACACCTTC.

V gene TRBV7-3 combines with J gene TRBJ1-1; the D is unclear. Trimming pared 7 bases from V and 2 bases from J, leaving 14 bases between. Germline V gives CDR1 SGHTA, CDR2 FQGTGA. The CDR3 extends over 14 amino acids. The CDR3 coding sequence is TGTGCCAGCACCACTAGGGAGGGCAACACTGAAGCTTTCTTT. It specifies CASTTREGNTEAFF.

V is TRBV5-1 and J is TRBJ1-1, with 10 bases matching TRBD1. CDR1 and CDR2 (germline): SGHRS, YFSETQ. The J segment lost 5 bases and the V segment lost 5 bases, leaving 6 bases of the junction unmatched. The length of the CDR3 is 14 residues. CDR3 DNA: TGCGCCAGCAGTCTGGGACAGGGGACGACTGAAGCTTTCTTT. Translated, it gives CASSLGQGTTEAFF.